This TCR beta chain is drawn from a study of CD8+ T cells in alopecia areata. The study, taken as a whole, reports: Clonality in the scalp and expanded CD8+ clones ranked among the top 100 were significantly decreased by tofacitinib.

Extracted from the samples, RNA was reverse transcribed into cDNA to serve as the sequencing template. Method: immunoSEQ multiplex PCR; TCRdb's copy keeps in-frame clones and lacks some. The repertoire consists of around 300,000 clones, with 60% occurring once and the leading ten covering about 0.89%. This clone was detected only once. Its antigen is not identified. The treatment is: oral pan-JAK inhibitor, 5-10 mg twice daily. Individuals with alopecia areata gave both lesional scalp punch biopsies and peripheral blood for collection. The sequences come from CD4+ T cells sorted from blood, collected at roughly week 52, from a patient treated with tofacitinib. The receptor was derived from a human donor with alopecia areata.

The CDR3 is CSVAGRGQETQYF. Here the CDR3 DNA reads TGCAGCGTTGCGGGCAGGGGCCAAGAGACCCAGTACTTC. The chain has TRBV29-1 and TRBJ2-5, with D perhaps matching TRBD1 (6 bases). This CDR3 region has 13 residues. V shed 4 bases and J shed 1 base, with 10 bases lying between them. Germline CDR1 SQVTM, CDR2 ANQGSEA.